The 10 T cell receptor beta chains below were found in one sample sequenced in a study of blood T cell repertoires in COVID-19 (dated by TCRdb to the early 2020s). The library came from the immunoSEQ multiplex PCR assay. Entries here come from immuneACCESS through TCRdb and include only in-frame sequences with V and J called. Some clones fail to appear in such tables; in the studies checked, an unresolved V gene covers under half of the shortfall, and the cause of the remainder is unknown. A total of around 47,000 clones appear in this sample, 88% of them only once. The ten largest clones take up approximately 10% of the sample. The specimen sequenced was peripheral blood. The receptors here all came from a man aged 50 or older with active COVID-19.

The CDR3 DNA sequence: TGTGCCAGCAGCTTACCCAGGACAGATACGCAGTATTTT. Translated, it gives CASSLPRTDTQYF. V and J are TRBV7-8 and TRBJ2-3; D unclear. The germline V and J ends were trimmed by 2 bases and 3 bases, with 6 bases remaining between them. In germline, CDR1 is SGHVS, CDR2 FQNEAQ. The CDR3 loop spans 13 amino acids.

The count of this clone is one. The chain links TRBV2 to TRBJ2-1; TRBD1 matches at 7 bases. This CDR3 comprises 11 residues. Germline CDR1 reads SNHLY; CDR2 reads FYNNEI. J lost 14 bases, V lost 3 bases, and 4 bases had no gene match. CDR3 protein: CASSDRDREFF. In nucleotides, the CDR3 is TGTGCCAGCAGTGACCGTGACAGGGAGTTCTTC.

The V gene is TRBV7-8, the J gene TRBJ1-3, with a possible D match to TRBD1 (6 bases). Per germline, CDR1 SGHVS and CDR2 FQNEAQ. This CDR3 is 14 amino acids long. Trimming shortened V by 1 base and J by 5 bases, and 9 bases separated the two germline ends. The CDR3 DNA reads TGTGCCAGCAGCTTAGAAGGGGGACGAAACACCATATATTTT. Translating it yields CASSLEGGRNTIYF.

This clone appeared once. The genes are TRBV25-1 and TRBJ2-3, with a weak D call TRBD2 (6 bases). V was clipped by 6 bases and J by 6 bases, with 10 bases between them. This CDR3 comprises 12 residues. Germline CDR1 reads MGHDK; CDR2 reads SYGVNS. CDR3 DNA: TGTGCCAGCAGCAACAGCGGGGATACGCAGTATTTT. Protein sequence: CASSNSGDTQYF.

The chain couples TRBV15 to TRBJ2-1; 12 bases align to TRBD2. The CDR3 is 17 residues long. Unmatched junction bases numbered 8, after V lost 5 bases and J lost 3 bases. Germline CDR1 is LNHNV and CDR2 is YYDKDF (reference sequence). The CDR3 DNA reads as TGTGCCACCAGCTCTTCCTTACTAGCGGGGGGCTACAATGAGCAGTTCTTC. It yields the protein CATSSSLLAGGYNEQFF.

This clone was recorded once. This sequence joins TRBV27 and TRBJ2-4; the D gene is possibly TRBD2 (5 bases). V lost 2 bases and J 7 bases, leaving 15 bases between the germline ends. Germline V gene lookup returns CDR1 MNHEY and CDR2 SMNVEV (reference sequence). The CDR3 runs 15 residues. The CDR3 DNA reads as TGTGCCAGCAGTTTAAGTCAGGCCCGGAGGAACATTCAGTACTTC. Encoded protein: CASSLSQARRNIQYF.

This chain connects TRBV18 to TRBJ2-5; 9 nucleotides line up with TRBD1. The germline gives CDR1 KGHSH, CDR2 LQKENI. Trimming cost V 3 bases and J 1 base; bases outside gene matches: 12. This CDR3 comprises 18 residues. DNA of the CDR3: TGTGCCAGCTCACCGAGGGGACAGGGCACCAGAATCCAAGAGACCCAGTACTTC. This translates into CASSPRGQGTRIQETQYF. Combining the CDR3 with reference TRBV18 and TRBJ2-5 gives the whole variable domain NAGVMQNPRHLVRRRGQEARLRCSPMKGHSHVYWYRQLPEEGLKFMVYLQKENIIDESGMPKERFSAEFPKEGPSILRIQQVVRGDSAAYFCASSPRGQGTRIQETQYFGPGTRLLVL.

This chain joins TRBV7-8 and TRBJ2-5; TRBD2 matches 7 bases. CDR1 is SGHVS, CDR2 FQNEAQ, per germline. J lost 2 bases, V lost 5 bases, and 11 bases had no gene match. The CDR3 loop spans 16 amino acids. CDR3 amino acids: CASSPTTSAAQETQYF. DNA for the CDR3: TGTGCCAGCAGCCCCACCACTAGCGCCGCACAAGAGACCCAGTACTTC.

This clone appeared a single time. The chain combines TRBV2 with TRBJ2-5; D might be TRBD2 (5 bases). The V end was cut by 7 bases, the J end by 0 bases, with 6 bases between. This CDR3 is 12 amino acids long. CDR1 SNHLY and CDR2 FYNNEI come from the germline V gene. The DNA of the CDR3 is TGTGCCAGCACGGGGTACCAAGAGACCCAGTACTTC. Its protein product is CASTGYQETQYF.

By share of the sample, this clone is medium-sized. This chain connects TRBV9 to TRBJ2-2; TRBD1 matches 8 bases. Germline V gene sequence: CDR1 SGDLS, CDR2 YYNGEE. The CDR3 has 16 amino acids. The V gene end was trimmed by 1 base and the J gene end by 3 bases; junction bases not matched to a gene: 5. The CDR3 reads CASSVIHRGDTGELFF. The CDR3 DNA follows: TGTGCCAGCAGCGTAATTCACAGGGGGGACACCGGGGAGCTGTTTTTT.